This T cell receptor beta chain is drawn from a study of CD8+ T cells in alopecia areata. Comments on this clone: What it binds is not known.

CDR1 and CDR2 (germline): MNHEY, SMNVEV (reference sequence). Losses at the gene ends were 2 bases for V and 7 bases for J; bases not matched to a gene: 7. The length of the CDR3 is 14 residues. Extracted RNA was reverse transcribed into cDNA, the sequencing template. Only in-frame clones appear in the TCRdb table, and some are missing; sequencing was by immunoSEQ multiplex PCR. The table shows 170,000 or so clones, with about 60% occurring only once. The sample's treatment: oral pan-JAK inhibitor, 5-10 mg twice daily. Study results and limitations: Possibly because of HLA-related factors, TCR sharing was less clear across patients than in mice.

This chain connects TRBV27 to TRBJ2-7; 8 nucleotides agree with TRBD2. The sequence was obtained from a human donor with alopecia areata. Sequenced material: CD8+ T cells sorted from blood, taken at week 24, from a patient treated with tofacitinib. The CDR3 nucleotides read TGTGCCAGCAGTTTAAGCCAGCGGGGGTTGGAGCAGTACTTC. It translates to CASSLSQRGLEQYF.